Sequencing of this TCR beta chain was carried out in a study of lymphopenia after photon versus proton radiotherapy. Study-level points and caveats: Proton therapy kept repertoires fairly stable, unlike photons, which gained effector/memory cells.

With regard to this clone: Its matching antigen is unknown.

Profiling relied on immunoSEQ multiplex PCR, and the TCRdb table lists in-frame clones only, not all of them. The repertoire holds approximately 65,000 clones, roughly 91% seen once, with 2.5% to 3% in the top ten. Germline-derived CDR1 and CDR2 are LGHNA and YSLEER. The V segment lost 0 bases and the J segment 2 bases; nucleotides outside the gene matches: 17. The CDR3 extends over 21 amino acids. The source of this sequence is a woman in her 70s with pancreatic cancer. The sequencing here drew on peripheral blood, taken from a patient treated with photon-based radiotherapy. The chain has TRBV4-3 and TRBJ2-3; 10 nucleotides match TRBD1. This CDR3 is CASSQDSHRGGQGHYTDTQYF. The DNA of the CDR3 is TGCGCCAGCAGCCAAGATTCGCATCGTGGGGGACAGGGGCACTACACAGATACGCAGTATTTT.